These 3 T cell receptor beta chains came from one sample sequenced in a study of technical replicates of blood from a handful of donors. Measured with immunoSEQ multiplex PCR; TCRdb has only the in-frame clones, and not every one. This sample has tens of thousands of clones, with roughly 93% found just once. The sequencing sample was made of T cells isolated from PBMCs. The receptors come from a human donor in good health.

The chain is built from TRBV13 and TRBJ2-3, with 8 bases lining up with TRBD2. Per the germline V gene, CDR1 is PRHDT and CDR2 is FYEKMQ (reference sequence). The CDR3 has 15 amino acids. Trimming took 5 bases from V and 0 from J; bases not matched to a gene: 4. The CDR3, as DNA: TGTGCCAGCAGCGGTCCGGGGGGGAGCACAGATACGCAGTATTTT. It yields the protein CASSGPGGSTDTQYF.

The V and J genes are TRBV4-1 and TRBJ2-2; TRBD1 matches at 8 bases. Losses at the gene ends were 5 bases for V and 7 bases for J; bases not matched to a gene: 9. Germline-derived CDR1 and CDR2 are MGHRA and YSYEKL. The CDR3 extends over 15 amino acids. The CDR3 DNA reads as TGCGCCAGCAGCTTCCTCCCGGGACAGGTCGGGGAGCTGTTTTTT. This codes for CASSFLPGQVGELFF.

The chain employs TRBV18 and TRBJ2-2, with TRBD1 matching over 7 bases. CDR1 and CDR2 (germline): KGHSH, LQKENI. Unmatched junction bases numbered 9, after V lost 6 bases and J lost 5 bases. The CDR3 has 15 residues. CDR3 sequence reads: CASSPDRVRTGELFF. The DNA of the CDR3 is TGTGCCAGCTCGCCCGACAGGGTCCGTACCGGGGAGCTGTTTTTT. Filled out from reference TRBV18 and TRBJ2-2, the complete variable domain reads NAGVMQNPRHLVRRRGQEARLRCSPMKGHSHVYWYRQLPEEGLKFMVYLQKENIIDESGMPKERFSAEFPKEGPSILRIQQVVRGDSAAYFCASSPDRVRTGELFFGEGSRLTVL.